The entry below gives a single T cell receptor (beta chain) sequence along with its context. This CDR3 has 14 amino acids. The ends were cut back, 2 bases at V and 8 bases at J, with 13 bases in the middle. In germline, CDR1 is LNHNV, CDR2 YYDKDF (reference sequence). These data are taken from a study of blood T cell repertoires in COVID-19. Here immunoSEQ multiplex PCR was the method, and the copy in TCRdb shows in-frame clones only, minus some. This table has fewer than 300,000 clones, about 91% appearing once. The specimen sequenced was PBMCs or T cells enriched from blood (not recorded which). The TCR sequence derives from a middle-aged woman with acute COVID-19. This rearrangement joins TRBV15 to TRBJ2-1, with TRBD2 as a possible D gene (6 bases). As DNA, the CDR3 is TGTGCCACCAGCAGACCCATCAGGGACTATGAGCAGTTCTTC. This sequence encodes CATSRPIRDYEQFF.